One and the same sample provided the 30 T cell receptor beta chains below, sequenced in a study of cytomegalovirus exposure and HLA in healthy donors. Primers included in the PCR were 60 Vbeta and 13 Jbeta primers. Some clones are missing from TCRdb's copy, which holds only in-frame ones; the method was immunoSEQ multiplex PCR. The data hold nearly 110,000 clones, with around three quarters observed a single time. The specimen sequenced was PBMCs. The receptors were sampled from a woman in her fifties or sixties in good health and CMV-seropositive.

V gene TRBV18 combines with J gene TRBJ1-1; unclear D gene. The CDR3 spans 14 residues. Germline values: CDR1 KGHSH, CDR2 LQKENI. V dropped 5 bases and J dropped 0 bases, with 10 bases sitting between them. The CDR3 protein is CASSADFMNTEAFF. The CDR3 coding sequence is TGTGCCAGCTCAGCGGATTTCATGAACACTGAAGCTTTCTTT.

This rearrangement joins TRBV7-6 to TRBJ2-1; 9 bases fit TRBD2. J gave up 5 bases and V 5 bases, and 10 bases lay outside the gene matches. The V gene's germline CDR1 is SGHVS and CDR2 FNYEAQ. This CDR3 contains 16 residues. Here the CDR3 reads CASSPDGLAGNNEQFF. The DNA of the CDR3 is TGTGCCAGCAGCCCTGATGGGCTAGCGGGGAACAATGAGCAGTTCTTC. The whole variable domain, remainder taken from reference TRBV7-6 and TRBJ2-1, is GAGVSQSPRYKVTKRGQDVALRCDPISGHVSLYWYRQALGQGPEFLTYFNYEAQQDKSGLPNDRFSAERPEGSISTLTIQRTEQRDSAMYRCASSPDGLAGNNEQFFGPGTRLTVL.

CDR3 protein: CASSPEPLTVGFTEAFF. CDR3 nucleotides: TGTGCCAGCTCACCAGAGCCGTTAACTGTCGGGTTCACTGAAGCTTTCTTT. The chain carries TRBV18 and TRBJ1-1; D unresolved. V was trimmed by 2 bases and J by 4 bases, leaving 20 bases between them. CDR1 is KGHSH and CDR2 is LQKENI in the germline V gene. The CDR3 has 17 residues.

The chain employs TRBV7-9 and TRBJ1-1, with a possible D match to TRBD1 (6 bases). Per the germline V gene, CDR1 is SEHNR and CDR2 is FQNEAQ (reference sequence). The V and J ends lost 3 bases and 10 bases respectively, with 18 bases between them. The length of the CDR3 is 14 residues. This chain's CDR3 is CASSFEGQPKIAFF. In nucleotides, the CDR3 is TGTGCCAGCAGCTTTGAAGGACAGCCAAAGATAGCTTTCTTT.

This sequence joins TRBV4-1 and TRBJ2-5; TRBD2 matches 8 bases. CDR1 is MGHRA and CDR2 is YSYEKL in the germline V gene. This CDR3 contains 16 residues. V dropped 0 bases and J dropped 4; count of bases not matched to a gene: 7. CDR3 region: CASSQEGAGVGETQYF. In nucleotides, the CDR3 is TGCGCCAGCAGCCAAGAGGGAGCGGGGGTAGGAGAGACCCAGTACTTC.

The chain carries TRBV5-1 and TRBJ2-1; D is unresolved. V lost 1 base to trimming and J lost 1 base, with 6 bases between them. The CDR3 runs to 14 residues. Germline V gene sequence: CDR1 SGHRS, CDR2 YFSETQ. Written as DNA, the CDR3 is TGCGCCAGCAGCTTGCAACAGTCCTACAATGAGCAGTTCTTC. Encoded protein: CASSLQQSYNEQFF.

J is TRBJ2-1 and V is TRBV5-1; 7 bases agree with TRBD2. The CDR3 sequence is 15 residues long. Germline CDR1 SGHRS, CDR2 YFSETQ. The J segment lost 0 bases and the V segment lost 1 base, leaving 1 base of the junction unmatched. CDR3 DNA: TGCGCCAGCAGCTTGCTAGCGGTCTCCTACAATGAGCAGTTCTTC. Encoded protein: CASSLLAVSYNEQFF.

The genes are TRBV29-1 and TRBJ2-3, with 9 bases lining up with TRBD2. Trimming took 3 bases from V and 6 from J; bases not matched to a gene: 4. Germline V gene sequence: CDR1 SQVTM, CDR2 ANQGSEA. This CDR3 is 13 amino acids long. CDR3 coding DNA: TGCAGCGTTGACCCTCTAGCGGGGGATACGCAGTATTTT. Translation gives CSVDPLAGDTQYF.

Turning to this clone: Other DNA sequences in the same sample also yield this CDR3. The rearrangement joins TRBV6-7 to TRBJ2-5; 7 nucleotides align to TRBD2. TRBV6-7 is classed as an ORF, of uncertain function. CDR3 length: 17 amino acids. J gave up 4 bases and V 2 bases, and 13 bases lay outside the gene matches. In DNA, the CDR3 is TGTGCCAGCAGTTACCTCAAGACCAGCGGGGTTGGAGAGACCCAGTACTTC. Encoded protein: CASSYLKTSGVGETQYF.

The chain employs TRBV9 and TRBJ1-1, with D possibly being TRBD1 (5 bases). V gave up 3 bases and J gave up 1 base, with 16 bases separating them. This CDR3 has 16 amino acids. Germline assignment: CDR1 SGDLS and CDR2 YYNGEE. The CDR3 DNA reads TGTGCCAGCAGCGCATCGATGCAGGGTGGGAACACTGAAGCTTTCTTT. Translating it yields CASSASMQGGNTEAFF.

This clone was observed a handful of times. The chain recombines TRBV6-6 with TRBJ1-4; a weak D match, TRBD1 (5 bases). The germline CDR1 and CDR2 sequences are MNHNY and SVGAGI (reference sequence). The germline V and J ends were trimmed by 2 bases and 10 bases, with 17 bases remaining between them. The CDR3 spans 15 residues. CDR3 amino acids: CASSYQGTQFVKLFF. The DNA of the CDR3 is TGTGCCAGCAGTTACCAGGGCACCCAGTTTGTAAAACTGTTTTTT.

This clone came up a few times. V and J are TRBV28 and TRBJ1-4, with TRBD1 matching 8 bases. V lost 10 bases, J lost 5 bases, and 9 bases stayed unmatched. Germline V gene sequence: CDR1 MDHEN, CDR2 SYDVKM. This CDR3 is built from 14 residues. The CDR3 sequence: CATNLWTGNEKLFF. CDR3 sequence (DNA): TGTGCCACCAACCTCTGGACAGGGAATGAAAAACTGTTTTTT.

The rearrangement uses TRBV7-9 and TRBJ2-7; D unclear. V lost 4 bases and J 5 bases, leaving 15 bases between the germline ends. From germline, CDR1 is SEHNR and CDR2 FQNEAQ (reference sequence). The CDR3 consists of 14 residues. The chain's CDR3 is CASSYSKPIDEQYF. The CDR3 DNA is TGTGCCAGCAGCTACTCAAAGCCAATAGACGAGCAGTACTTC.

V and J are TRBV19 and TRBJ1-2; the D is unclear. Trimming pared 7 bases from V and 4 bases from J, leaving 13 bases between. Germline V gene data show CDR1 as LNHDA and CDR2 as SQIVND (reference sequence). The CDR3 covers 13 residues. CDR3 DNA: TGTGCCAGTACGGGAGCAGTAATCTATGGCTACACCTTC. This encodes CASTGAVIYGYTF.

The chain combines TRBV9 with TRBJ2-1; a weak D match, TRBD2 (7 bases). Germline CDR1 reads SGDLS; CDR2 reads YYNGEE. Deletions cut 1 base from V and 7 bases from J, with 12 bases between. The CDR3 extends over 14 amino acids. The CDR3 spells CASSVIEGGNEQFF. The CDR3 DNA sequence: TGTGCCAGCAGCGTAATTGAGGGGGGGAATGAGCAGTTCTTC.

This clone came up a few times. The chain couples TRBV10-3 to TRBJ1-1; TRBD1 matches 7 bases. CDR1 is ENHRY and CDR2 is SYGVKD in the germline V gene. J was trimmed by 5 bases and V by 11 bases; bases with no gene match: 14. The length of the CDR3 is 14 residues. The CDR3 DNA reads as TGTGCCTGCTGGGGTGACAGGGAGAGTACTGAAGCTTTCTTT. Amino acids: CACWGDRESTEAFF.

This clone came up a few times. The rearrangement uses TRBV2 and TRBJ2-2; D may be TRBD2 (6 bases). Germline CDR1 and CDR2: SNHLY and FYNNEI. Trimming stripped 11 bases from V and 6 bases from J, with 22 bases between. The CDR3 is made up of 15 amino acids. CDR3 sequence: CAATEGLIASGELFF. CDR3 DNA: TGTGCCGCAACGGAGGGACTTATAGCTTCCGGGGAGCTGTTTTTT. Based on the CDR3 plus reference TRBV2 and TRBJ2-2, the full variable domain is EPEVTQTPSHQVTQMGQEVILRCVPISNHLYFYWYRQILGQKVEFLVSFYNNEISEKSEIFDDQFSVERPDGSNFTLKIRSTKLEDSAMYFCAATEGLIASGELFFGEGSRLTVL.

This chain connects TRBV27 to TRBJ2-1, with 9 bases identical to TRBD1. The junction had 3 bases not matched to a gene; V was cut back by 4 bases and J by 5 bases. Looked up from germline, CDR1 is MNHEY and CDR2 is SMNVEV (reference sequence). This CDR3 comprises 14 residues. Here the CDR3 DNA reads TGTGCCAGCAGTTCTGGGACAGGGCACAATGAGCAGTTCTTC. Protein: CASSSGTGHNEQFF.

The V gene is TRBV5-4, the J gene TRBJ2-1, with TRBD2 matching 13 bases. The CDR3 length is 20 residues. Unmatched junction bases numbered 12, after V lost 3 bases and J lost 0 bases. Germline V lookup: CDR1 SGHNT, CDR2 YYREEE (reference sequence). CDR3 residues: CASSWPGLAGFRDSYNEQFF. The CDR3 coding sequence is TGTGCCAGCAGCTGGCCGGGACTAGCGGGGTTTAGGGACTCCTACAATGAGCAGTTCTTC.

The chain links TRBV7-9 to TRBJ1-6; a possible D gene is TRBD1 (5 bases). Trimming stripped 5 bases from V and 0 bases from J, with 17 bases between. CDR3 size: 18 residues. CDR1 and CDR2 from the germline V gene are SEHNR and FQNEAQ (reference sequence). The CDR3 protein is CASSGDRQRSSYNSPLHF. For the CDR3, the DNA is TGTGCCAGCAGCGGAGACAGACAACGAAGCTCCTATAATTCACCCCTCCACTTT. Full variable domain (remainder filled in from reference TRBV7-9 and TRBJ1-6): DTGVSQNPRHKITKRGQNVTFRCDPISEHNRLYWYRQTLGQGPEFLTYFQNEAQLEKSRLLSDRFSAERPKGSFSTLEIQRTEQGDSAMYLCASSGDRQRSSYNSPLHFGNGTRLTVT.

Only one count was recorded for this clone. The rearrangement links TRBV4-1 to TRBJ1-6; tentative D call: TRBD1 (5 bases). Deletions cut 1 base from V and 7 bases from J, with 17 bases between. CDR1 and CDR2 (germline): MGHRA, YSYEKL. The CDR3 length is 17 residues. The CDR3 region has the DNA TGCGCCAGCAGCCAAGCGCAGGCCGGACAAGTCAATTCACCCCTCCACTTT. Translated, it gives CASSQAQAGQVNSPLHF.

This clone occurred once. J is TRBJ1-5 and V is TRBV5-1; 8 positions agree with TRBD1. The CDR3 covers 21 residues. J lost 5 bases, V lost 2 bases, and 24 bases had no gene match. Germline CDR1 reads SGHRS; CDR2 reads YFSETQ. This CDR3 is CASSFLTGTGLRRCQDQPQHF. CDR3 in DNA: TGCGCCAGCAGCTTTCTAACCGGGACAGGTTTGAGGAGATGCCAGGATCAGCCCCAGCATTTT.

This sequence joins TRBV5-1 and TRBJ2-7, with 12 positions matching TRBD2. V dropped 2 bases and J dropped 3; count of bases not matched to a gene: 3. Germline CDR1 is SGHRS and CDR2 is YFSETQ. The length of the CDR3 is 15 residues. The CDR3 loop reads CASSLPSGGGYEQYF. The CDR3 DNA is TGCGCCAGCAGCTTACCTAGCGGGGGGGGCTACGAGCAGTACTTC. Full variable domain (rest looked up from reference TRBV5-1 and TRBJ2-7): KAGVTQTPRYLIKTRGQQVTLSCSPISGHRSVSWYQQTPGQGLQFLFEYFSETQRNKGNFPGRFSGRQFSNSRSEMNVSTLELGDSALYLCASSLPSGGGYEQYFGPGTRLTVT.

The chain has TRBV5-1 and TRBJ1-5; 9 nucleotides line up with TRBD1. The CDR3 sequence is 15 residues long. Germline assignment: CDR1 SGHRS and CDR2 YFSETQ. With V trimmed by 2 bases and J by 0 bases, 0 bases remained unmatched. The CDR3 DNA is TGCGCCAGCAGCTTACAGGGGGCTAGCAATCAGCCCCAGCATTTT. This gives the protein CASSLQGASNQPQHF.

This sequence joins TRBV28 and TRBJ1-1; 10 positions match TRBD1. CDR1 and CDR2 from the germline V gene are MDHEN and SYDVKM. The CDR3 is 16 amino acids. V shed 5 bases and J 2 bases; nucleotides not matched to a gene: 8. CDR3 loop: CASSNIGTGDNTEAFF. Written as DNA, the CDR3 is TGTGCCAGCAGTAACATAGGGACAGGGGATAACACTGAAGCTTTCTTT.

The chain employs TRBV5-4 and TRBJ2-1; TRBD1 agrees at 9 bases. Germline V gene data show CDR1 as SGHNT and CDR2 as YYREEE (reference sequence). This CDR3 contains 15 residues. Losses at the gene ends were 4 bases for V and 6 bases for J; bases not matched to a gene: 8. CDR3 sequence (DNA): TGTGCCAGCAGCCCGGACAGGGGATCTTCCAATGAGCAGTTCTTC. Protein: CASSPDRGSSNEQFF.

The chain carries TRBV7-2 and TRBJ2-3; 13 bases line up with TRBD2. The CDR3 is made up of 13 amino acids. Germline values: CDR1 SGHTA, CDR2 FQGNSA. The V gene end was trimmed by 3 bases and the J gene end by 14 bases; junction bases not matched to a gene: 5. The CDR3 DNA reads as TGTGCCAGCAGCTTCGGACTAGCGGGGGATCCGTATTTT. It translates to CASSFGLAGDPYF. The full variable domain, with the rest looked up from reference TRBV7-2 and TRBJ2-3, is GAGVSQSPSNKVTEKGKDVELRCDPISGHTALYWYRQSLGQGLEFLIYFQGNSAPDKSGLPSDRFSAERTGGSVSTLTIQRTQQEDSAVYLCASSFGLAGDPYFGPGTRLTVL.

The V gene is TRBV9, the J gene TRBJ1-1; TRBD1 agrees at 11 bases. CDR1 and CDR2 from the germline V gene are SGDLS and YYNGEE. The V gene end was trimmed by 0 bases and the J gene end by 7 bases; junction bases not matched to a gene: 2. The CDR3 totals 14 residues. CDR3 region: CASSVEGTGGEAFF. CDR3 bases: TGTGCCAGCAGCGTAGAGGGGACAGGGGGTGAAGCTTTCTTT.

This clone was seen only a few times. The J gene is TRBJ1-1, the V gene TRBV29-1; tentative D call: TRBD1 (6 bases). CDR1 is SQVTM and CDR2 is ANQGSEA in the germline V gene. This CDR3 comprises 13 residues. Trimming cost V 3 bases and J 0 bases, with 8 bases left between them. The CDR3, as DNA: TGCAGCGTTGATCAGGGGATGAACACTGAAGCTTTCTTT. As protein: CSVDQGMNTEAFF.

This clone was recorded only once. Here the CDR3 reads CASSPLGVAGGTLEKLFF. The CDR3 DNA reads TGTGCCAGCTCACCACTGGGAGTAGCAGGGGGAACACTTGAAAAACTGTTTTTT. The chain has TRBV18 and TRBJ1-4, with TRBD1 identical over 7 bases. After removal of 1 base from V and 7 bases from J, the junction contained 15 bases not matched to a gene. The germline V gene has CDR1 KGHSH and CDR2 LQKENI. This CDR3 spans 18 amino acids. Using reference TRBV18 and TRBJ1-4 for the parts outside the CDR3, the full variable domain is NAGVMQNPRHLVRRRGQEARLRCSPMKGHSHVYWYRQLPEEGLKFMVYLQKENIIDESGMPKERFSAEFPKEGPSILRIQQVVRGDSAAYFCASSPLGVAGGTLEKLFFGSGTQLSVL.